What follows is one TCR beta chain and its context. Its target is unknown. This record belongs to a study of post-analysis software for immune sequencing data. Looking at the study overall: Recorded subtypes: relapsing-remitting, secondary progressive, progressive-relapsing; some patients unannotated.

Germline loops: CDR1 SQVTM, CDR2 ANQGSEA. Trimming removed 7 bases from V and 0 bases from J, with 18 bases in between. The CDR3 is made up of 15 amino acids. Findings and caveats of the study: By F measure, strong co-clustering occurred among samples prepared in the same batch. Included in a set of roughly 5 TRBV segments more frequent in patients than controls were TRBV5-6, TRBV5-1 and TRBV20-1. Significantly decreased normalized Chao1 diversity was recorded for multiple sclerosis patients relative to controls.

Tagging with unique molecular identifiers was a feature of the TCR beta cDNA libraries. T cells numbering roughly 1 to 11 million yielded cDNA molecules that totaled roughly 500,000. TCRdb reanalysed the PCR reads using MiXCR and keeps one entry per CDR3 protein. The sample contains about 820,000 distinct CDR3 sequences, around 50% of which appear only once. The sequence was collected from a girl between 5 and 17 years old with multiple sclerosis. Sequencing was done on a sample of blood. The chain employs TRBV29-1 and TRBJ1-2; D perhaps matches TRBD1 (6 bases). The CDR3 here is CSAEGGTPPNYGYTF. The CDR3 DNA follows: TGCAGCGCCGAGGGCGGGACACCACCTAACTATGGCTACACCTTC. Supplemented by reference TRBV29-1 and TRBJ1-2, the full variable domain reads SAVISQKPSRDICQRGTSLTIQCQVDSQVTMMFWYRQQPGQSLTLIATANQGSEATYESGFVIDKFPISRPNLTFSTLTVSNMSPEDSSIYLCSAEGGTPPNYGYTFGSGTRLTVV.